Listed below are T cell receptor beta chains from one sample, sequenced in a study of identical twins. TCRdb reanalysed the 5' RACE reads using MiXCR and keeps one entry per CDR3 protein. The repertoire has around 370,000 distinct CDR3 sequences, about 10% of them found once; the top ten carry around 8.6%. Source material: naive T cells sorted from blood. These receptors originate from a woman aged 45-60 years in good health. The CDR3 runs from the conserved cysteine through the conserved F or W. The D gene is left open where the match is weak. Not every row has a clone size; where given, it reads once, few, many or a size class.

j_gene	v_gene	abundance	d_gene	CDR3nt	CDR3aa
TRBJ2-3	TRBV5-1	many	.	TGCGCCAGCAAGAACTCCGTCCCGGGAGATACGCAGTATTTT	CASKNSVPGDTQYF
TRBJ2-6	TRBV14	few	.	TGTGCCAGCAGGCGTAGCTCTGGGGCCAACGTCCTGACTTTC	CASRRSSGANVLTF
TRBJ2-5	TRBV5-1	few	TRBD1	TGCGCCAGCAGCAGACAGGGGTCCACAGAGACCCAGTACTTC	CASSRQGSTETQYF
TRBJ2-3	TRBV5-1	.	.	TGCGCCAGCAGCCAGGGCTTGGGTCCGACTAGGACCGATACGCAGTATTTT	CASSQGLGPTRTDTQYF
TRBJ2-2	TRBV12-3/TRBV12-4	.	TRBD2	TGTGCCAGCACCCTCGGACTAGCGGGACAGAACACCGGGGAGCTGTTTTTT	CASTLGLAGQNTGELFF
TRBJ1-6	TRBV4-1	many	.	TGCGCCAGCAGCCAAGTACGAGGTTCACCCCTCCACTTT	CASSQVRGSPLHF
TRBJ1-5	TRBV28	few	.	TGTGCCAGCAGCACCCCCGCGCTTCAGCCCCAGCATTTT	CASSTPALQPQHF
TRBJ1-1	TRBV12-3/TRBV12-4	.	TRBD1	TGTGCCAGCAGTATTCAGACAGGGGCTTCGAACACTGAAGCTTTCTTT	CASSIQTGASNTEAFF
TRBJ1-1	TRBV15	few	.	TGTGCCACCAGCGTCGACCAGAACACTGAAGCTTTCTTT	CATSVDQNTEAFF
TRBJ2-1	TRBV5-1	many	.	TGCGCCAGCAGCCCCGAGAAAGGGCAGTTCTTC	CASSPEKGQFF
TRBJ2-5	TRBV10-3	few	TRBD1	TGTGCCATCGACGCCCCATTCCGGGACAGCCAAGAGACCCAGTACTTC	CAIDAPFRDSQETQYF
TRBJ2-1	TRBV10-1	.	TRBD2	TGCGCCAGCGCGGGACTAGCGGGAAATGAGCAGTTCTTC	CASAGLAGNEQFF
TRBJ1-6	TRBV5-1	many	TRBD1	TGCGCCAGCAGCCGGAAGTCGCGGGACAGCAATTCACCCCTCCACTTT	CASSRKSRDSNSPLHF
TRBJ2-2	TRBV7-8	few	TRBD2	TGTGCCAGCAGCCCGATGGGACTAGCGGGAGTCGACACCGGGGAGCTGTTTTTT	CASSPMGLAGVDTGELFF
TRBJ2-5	TRBV20-1	many	.	TGCAGTGCCACGAGGGGGACTACACAAGAGACCCAGTACTTC	CSATRGTTQETQYF
TRBJ2-3	TRBV14	.	.	TGTGCCAGCAGCCCCGCACGGCGGTGGACAGATACGCAGTATTTT	CASSPARRWTDTQYF
TRBJ1-1	TRBV14	few	.	TGTGCCAGCAGCCAATATTTTCAGGGAATGGAAGCTTTCTTT	CASSQYFQGMEAFF
TRBJ2-3	TRBV5-6	few	.	TGTGCCAGCAGCTTGGTACCGAAAAGGACAGATACGCAGTATTTT	CASSLVPKRTDTQYF
TRBJ2-7	TRBV27	.	TRBD2	TGTGCCAGCAGTTACTCAGCGGGAGGGTCGGGAGAGCAGTACTTC	CASSYSAGGSGEQYF
TRBJ2-2	TRBV23-1	.	.	TGCGCCAGCAGTCAACCTTACACCGGGGAGCTGTTTTTT	CASSQPYTGELFF
TRBJ2-2	TRBV5-1	few	.	TGCGCCAGCAGCTTGGGGCAGACCACCGGGGAGCTGTTTTTT	CASSLGQTTGELFF
TRBJ2-5	TRBV27	few	TRBD1	TGTGCCAGCAAAAACGGACAGGGATTTGGCCAAGAGACCCAGTACTTC	CASKNGQGFGQETQYF
TRBJ2-7	TRBV4-2	.	.	TGTGCCAGCAGCCAAGGGCGCGGCCCTGTCTACGAGCAGTACTTC	CASSQGRGPVYEQYF
TRBJ2-2	TRBV11-3	.	TRBD2	TGTGCCAGCAGCTTGCGACTAGCGGGAGGTCACACCGGGGAGCTGTTTTTT	CASSLRLAGGHTGELFF
TRBJ2-1	TRBV15	few	TRBD2	TGTGCCACCAGCAGATCAGAGGGCGGGAGCTTAGGTGAGCAGTTCTTC	CATSRSEGGSLGEQFF
TRBJ2-1	TRBV7-2	.	.	TGTGCCAGCAGCTTGGAACTCCGGGACGAGCAGTTCTTC	CASSLELRDEQFF
TRBJ1-1	TRBV19	few	.	TGTGCCAGTAGTATCTGGGCTAACACTGAAGCTTTCTTT	CASSIWANTEAFF
TRBJ2-1	TRBV20-1	.	.	TGCAGTGCTAGCCCCGGGGGCAATGAGCAGTTCTTC	CSASPGGNEQFF
TRBJ2-4	TRBV12-3/TRBV12-4	.	.	TGTGCCAGCAGCCCGGGGTCATCCATTCAGTACTTC	CASSPGSSIQYF
TRBJ1-1	TRBV5-5	many	.	TGTGCCAGCAGCTTGGTGGTCCTGAACACTGAAGCTTTCTTT	CASSLVVLNTEAFF
TRBJ2-1	TRBV7-8	many	TRBD2	TGTGCCAGCAGCCGGACTAGCGGGAGGAAGGATGAGCAGTTCTTC	CASSRTSGRKDEQFF
TRBJ1-4	TRBV5-1	few	.	TGCGCCAGCAGACACCGAGCCGGGTTCCTAAATGAAAAACTGTTTTTT	CASRHRAGFLNEKLFF
TRBJ1-5	TRBV24-1	.	.	TGTGCCACCAGTGATTATCCGGATCAGCCCCAGCATTTT	CATSDYPDQPQHF
TRBJ2-1	TRBV7-6	few	TRBD2	TGTGCCAGCAGCTTAGTTTCTAGCGGGAGGCTCAATGAGCAGTTCTTC	CASSLVSSGRLNEQFF
TRBJ2-3	TRBV4-2	.	.	TGTGCCAGCAGCCAAGAACAGGGACGGGCAGATACGCAGTATTTT	CASSQEQGRADTQYF
TRBJ1-1	TRBV6-5	.	.	TGTGCCAGCAGTAGCGGGGCAGGGGCAGCTTTCTTT	CASSSGAGAAFF
TRBJ2-1	TRBV5-1	.	.	TGCGCCAGCAGCCTCCTGGAGTCTAGCCGTTACAATGAGCAGTTCTTC	CASSLLESSRYNEQFF
TRBJ2-1	TRBV12-3/TRBV12-4	many	TRBD2	TGTGCCAGCAGTCGCAGACTAGCGGGAAGTAATGAGCAGTTCTTC	CASSRRLAGSNEQFF
TRBJ2-5	TRBV20-1	.	TRBD2	TGCAGTGCTTCCGGACTAGCGGGAGGGCAAGAGACCCAGTACTTC	CSASGLAGGQETQYF
TRBJ1-1	TRBV24-1	many	.	TGTGCCACCAGTGAACGGGGAGGGACTGAAGCTTTCTTT	CATSERGGTEAFF
TRBJ1-5	TRBV7-9	.	.	TGTGCCAGCAGCTCCTCCGGGACCTCCAATCAGCCCCAGCATTTT	CASSSSGTSNQPQHF
TRBJ2-3	TRBV20-1	few	.	TGCAGTGTCACCTCCGGGAATACGCAGTATTTT	CSVTSGNTQYF
TRBJ2-5	TRBV20-1	.	TRBD2	TGCAGTGCTAGTGAGGCGGGAGGTCTCTATGAGACCCAGTACTTC	CSASEAGGLYETQYF
TRBJ2-5	TRBV29-1	.	TRBD2	TGCAGCGTTGGTAGTGGGAGGGCAGAGACCCAGTACTTC	CSVGSGRAETQYF
TRBJ2-7	TRBV4-1	.	.	TGCGCCAGCAGCCAGGAAAGCTGGAACTCCTACGAGCAGTACTTC	CASSQESWNSYEQYF
TRBJ2-1	TRBV18	few	TRBD1	TGTGCCAGCTCACCACGGGAGACAGGGGGGATCGGGAAGCAGTGGGAGCAGTTCTTC	CASSPRETGGIGKQWEQFF
TRBJ2-7	TRBV12-3/TRBV12-4	many	.	TGTGCCAGCAGTTTGGGAGCGGAGGGATTGTACGAGCAGTACTTC	CASSLGAEGLYEQYF
TRBJ1-4	TRBV7-6	.	.	TGTGCCAGCAGCCTAGGGACGGTTGCAACTAATGAAAAACTGTTTTTT	CASSLGTVATNEKLFF
TRBJ2-1	TRBV25-1	.	.	TGTGCCAGCACCGAGGGATTTTACAATGAGCAGTTCTTC	CASTEGFYNEQFF
TRBJ1-4	TRBV3-1	.	.	TGTGCCAGCAGCGACGGTGGCACTAATGAAAAACTGTTTTTT	CASSDGGTNEKLFF
TRBJ2-5	TRBV29-1	few	.	TGCAGCGTTGTCCCCAGAGAAGAGACCCAGTACTTC	CSVVPREETQYF
TRBJ2-1	TRBV4-1	few	TRBD2	TGCGCCAGCACGGGACTAGGGACCAATGAGCAGTTCTTC	CASTGLGTNEQFF
TRBJ2-5	TRBV27	many	.	TGTGCCAGCAGTTCCCGGGACTACCAAGAGACCCAGTACTTC	CASSSRDYQETQYF
TRBJ2-2	TRBV12-3/TRBV12-4	many	.	TGTGCCAGCAATCAAAACACCGGGGAGCTGTTTTTT	CASNQNTGELFF
TRBJ2-1	TRBV5-1	.	.	TGCGCCAGCAGCTTGGTGGGGCAGGTTTACAATGAGCAGTTCTTC	CASSLVGQVYNEQFF
TRBJ2-2	TRBV4-1	many	TRBD2	TGCGCCAGCAGAGGACTAGCGGGATTTAGTAACACCGGGGAGCTGTTTTTT	CASRGLAGFSNTGELFF
TRBJ1-3	TRBV3-1	.	.	TGTGCCAGCAGCCAAGAGGTGTTCGCATCTGGAAACACCATATATTTT	CASSQEVFASGNTIYF
TRBJ2-7	TRBV5-6	few	TRBD2	TGTGCCAGCAGCTTGACTAGCGCACGGGAGCAGTACTTC	CASSLTSAREQYF
TRBJ2-3	TRBV30	.	TRBD2	TGTGCCTGGAGTCCTCTAGCGGGAGGAGATACGCAGTATTTT	CAWSPLAGGDTQYF
TRBJ1-2	TRBV5-1	many	TRBD1	TGCGCCAGCAGCTGGGACAGGGCTGACTATGGCTACACCTTC	CASSWDRADYGYTF